This TCR beta chain was retrieved from a study of molecular identifiers for immune sequencing clone quantification (dated by TCRdb to between 2017 and 2018). Describing the broader study: For a replicate experiment, RNA from 20,000 or 100,000 naive CD8 T cells was divided into five aliquots, and four of the five aliquots were sequenced. The study was a methods study using CD8 T cells to benchmark molecular-identifier clustering-based TCR repertoire sequencing (MIDCIRS) and TCR RNA copy counting.

The library relied on PCR. TCRdb lists the instrument as Illumina MiSeq. Total RNA was purified with the Qiagen AllPrep DNA/RNA kit. Before analysis, reads from multiple sequencing runs of the same library were pooled. Processing in the source paper ran as follows. Only reads with exact TCR constant sequence were kept, trimmed to 150 nt, and grouped by their 12-nt molecular barcodes. Reads in each barcode group were sub-clustered using a 15% Levenshtein threshold, and a quality-weighted consensus sequence was built for each RNA molecule. Non-functional sequences were removed, as were lower-count sequences one edit away from another. Barcode sub-clusters with fewer than 20% of the maximum read count were removed, based on fitting two negative binomial distributions. TCRdb handled the public reads itself, with Q25 trimming in fastp and clone calling in MiXCR, and kept productive beta chains. Rows with one shared CDR3 protein collapse into an entry with the most common genes and DNA. TCRdb, rather than the study authors, made the V and J calls. Counted in this sample were nearly 20,000 distinct CDR3 sequences; 20% to 25% of them appeared once. Together, the top ten hold 5% to 7% of the sample.

This clonotype was counted at least ten times. Its specific antigen is unknown. There are no base qualities to consult, and no much larger clone falls within one base. The germline V gene supplies CDR1 MDHEN and CDR2 SYDVKM. Reading from cysteine to phenylalanine, the CDR3 counts 15 amino acids. Of all the DNA, just the CDR3 is kept, 45 bases in frame from base 1. V loses 5 bases, J loses 4 bases, and the germline ends lie 17 bases apart. Naive CD8 T cells, defined as CD8+CD4-CCR7+CD45RA+, were FACS-sorted into RLT Plus buffer on a BD FACSAria II. For a sensitivity comparison, a portion of naive CD8 T cell RNA was divided equally between MIDCIRS and a Smart-seq2-style 5'RACE protocol. Enrichment of CD8 T cells was done with RosetteSep CD8+ T Cell Enrichment Cocktail plus Ficoll-Paque, and ACK red cell lysis came afterward. General study outcomes and caveats: When barcode sub-clustering was omitted, TCR diversity was inflated by chimeric consensus sequences, with chimeras reaching as high as 47%. In CMV-specific effector cells, clones with more than 20 RNA copies contained over 99% of molecules, whereas in naive cells such clones contained under 1% of molecules. Highly expanded clone sizes could be underestimated if identical TCR molecules share a barcode. A single cell's worth of spiked-in Jurkat TCR RNA was reported detectable even among 750,000 to 1,000,000 naive CD8 T cells. Modeling gave 3 to 3.5 recovered TCR RNA copies per cell versus approximately 9 by digital PCR, implying roughly 30% capture efficiency.

The sequence was obtained from a human donor in good health. Some libraries in this study had Jurkat cell RNA spiked in. Sequences were obtained from naive CD8+ T cells from blood, with Jurkat cell RNA spiked in. Interpreted using the paper, the cell subset or site label stands for: FACS-sorted CD8+CD4-CCR7+CD45RA+ naive T cells. The sequence links TRBV28 to TRBJ2-5; no D gene call is confident. The DNA sequence is TGTGCCAGCAGTATCTTGTCCCCACGGCGAGAGACCCAGTACTTC. It translates to CASSILSPRRETQYF.